This T cell receptor beta chain stems from a study of cytomegalovirus exposure and HLA in healthy donors. On this clone: A junction end diverges from the germline sequence, so it may reflect a read error. The identical CDR3 is also encoded by other nucleotide sequences in the sample.

Primers for the PCR totalled 60 Vbeta and 13 Jbeta. Using immunoSEQ multiplex PCR, the repertoire was profiled, and TCRdb retains in-frame clones only, with some absent. The sample carries roughly 100,000 clones, around 67% recorded once. This CDR3 spans 15 amino acids. Germline CDR1 is SGHVS and CDR2 is FQNEAQ. The sample comprised PBMCs. The receptor was derived from a woman aged 45-60 years in good health and CMV-seronegative. V and J are TRBV7-8 and TRBJ1-1; D call uncertain. The CDR3 region has the DNA TGTGCCAGCAGCTCTAGAAGGTTCATGAATACTGAAGCTTTCTTT. Its translation: CASSSRRFMNTEAFF.